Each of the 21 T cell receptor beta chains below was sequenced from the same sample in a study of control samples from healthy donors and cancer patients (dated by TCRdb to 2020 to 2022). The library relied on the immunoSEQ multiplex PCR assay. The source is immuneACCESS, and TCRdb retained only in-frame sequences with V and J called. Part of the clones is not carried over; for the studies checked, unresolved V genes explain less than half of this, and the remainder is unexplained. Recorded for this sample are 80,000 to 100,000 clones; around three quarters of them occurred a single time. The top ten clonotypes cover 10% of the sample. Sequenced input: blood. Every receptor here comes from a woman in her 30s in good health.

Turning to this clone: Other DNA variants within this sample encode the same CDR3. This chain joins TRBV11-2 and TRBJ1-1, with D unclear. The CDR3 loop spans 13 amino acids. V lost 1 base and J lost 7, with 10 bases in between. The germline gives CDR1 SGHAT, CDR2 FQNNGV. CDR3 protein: CASSLAQAREAFF. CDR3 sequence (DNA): TGTGCCAGCAGCTTAGCGCAGGCCCGTGAAGCTTTCTTT. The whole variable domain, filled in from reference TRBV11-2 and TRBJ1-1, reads EAGVAQSPRYKIIEKRQSVAFWCNPISGHATLYWYQQILGQGPKLLIQFQNNGVVDDSQLPKDRFSAERLKGVDSTLKIQPAKLEDSAVYLCASSLAQAREAFFGQGTRLTVV.

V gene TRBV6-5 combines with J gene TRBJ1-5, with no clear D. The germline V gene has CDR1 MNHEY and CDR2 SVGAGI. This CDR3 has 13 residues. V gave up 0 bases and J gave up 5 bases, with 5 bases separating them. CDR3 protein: CASSYSRDQPQHF. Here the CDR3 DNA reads TGTGCCAGCAGTTACTCAAGGGATCAGCCCCAGCATTTT.

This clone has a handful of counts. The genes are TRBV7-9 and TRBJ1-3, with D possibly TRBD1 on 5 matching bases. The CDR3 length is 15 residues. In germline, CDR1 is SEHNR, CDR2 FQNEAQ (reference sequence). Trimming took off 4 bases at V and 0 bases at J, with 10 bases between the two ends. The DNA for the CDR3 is TGTGCCAGCAGCTGGGACGGGAGCTCTGGAAACACCATATATTTT. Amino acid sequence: CASSWDGSSGNTIYF.

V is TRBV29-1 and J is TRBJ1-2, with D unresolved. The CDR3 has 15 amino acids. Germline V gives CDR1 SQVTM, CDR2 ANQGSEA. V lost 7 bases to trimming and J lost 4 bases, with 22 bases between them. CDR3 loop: CSGTPVVGGGYGYTF. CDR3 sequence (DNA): TGCAGCGGGACCCCAGTGGTGGGCGGCGGCTATGGCTACACCTTC.

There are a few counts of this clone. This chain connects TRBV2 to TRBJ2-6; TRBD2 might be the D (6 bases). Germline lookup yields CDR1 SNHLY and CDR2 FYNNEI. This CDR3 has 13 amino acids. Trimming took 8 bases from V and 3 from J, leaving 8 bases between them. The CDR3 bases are TGTGCCAGCGGGGGGAGTGGGGCCAACGTCCTGACTTTC. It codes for CASGGSGANVLTF.

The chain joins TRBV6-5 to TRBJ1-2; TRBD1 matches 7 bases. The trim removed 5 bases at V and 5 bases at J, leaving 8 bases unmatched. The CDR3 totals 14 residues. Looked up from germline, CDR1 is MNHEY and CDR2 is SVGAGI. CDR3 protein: CASSRQGSMYGYTF. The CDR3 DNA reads TGTGCCAGCAGTAGACAGGGCTCCATGTATGGCTACACCTTC.

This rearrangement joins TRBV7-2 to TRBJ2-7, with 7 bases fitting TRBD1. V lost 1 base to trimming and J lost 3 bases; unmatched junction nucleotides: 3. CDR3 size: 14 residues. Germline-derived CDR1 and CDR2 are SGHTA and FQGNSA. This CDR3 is CASSLVAGGYEQYF. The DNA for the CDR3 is TGTGCCAGCAGCTTAGTGGCAGGGGGCTACGAGCAGTACTTC.

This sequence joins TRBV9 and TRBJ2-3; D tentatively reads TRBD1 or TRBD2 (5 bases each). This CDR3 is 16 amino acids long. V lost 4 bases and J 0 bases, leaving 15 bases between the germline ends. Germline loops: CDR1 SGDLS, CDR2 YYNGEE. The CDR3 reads CASSPRDDTSTDTQYF. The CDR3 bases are TGTGCCAGCAGCCCCAGGGACGACACTAGCACAGATACGCAGTATTTT. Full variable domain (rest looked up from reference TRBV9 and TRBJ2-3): DSGVTQTPKHLITATGQRVTLRCSPRSGDLSVYWYQQSLDQGLQFLIQYYNGEERAKGNILERFSAQQFPDLHSELNLSSLELGDSALYFCASSPRDDTSTDTQYFGPGTRLTVL.

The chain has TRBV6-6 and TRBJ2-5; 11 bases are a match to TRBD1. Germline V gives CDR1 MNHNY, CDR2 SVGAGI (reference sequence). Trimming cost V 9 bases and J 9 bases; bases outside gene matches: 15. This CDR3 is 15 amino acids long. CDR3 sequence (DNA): TGTGCCAGTGATCCCGGGACAGGGGGAAGATGGTCCCAGTACTTC. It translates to CASDPGTGGRWSQYF.

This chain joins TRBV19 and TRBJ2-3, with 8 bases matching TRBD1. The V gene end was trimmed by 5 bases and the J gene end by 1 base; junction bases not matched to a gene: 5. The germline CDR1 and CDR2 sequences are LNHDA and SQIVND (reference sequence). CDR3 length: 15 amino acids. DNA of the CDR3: TGTGCCAGTAGTTTACAGGGGGACCGCACAGATACGCAGTATTTT. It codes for CASSLQGDRTDTQYF. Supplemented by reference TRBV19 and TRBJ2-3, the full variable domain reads DGGITQSPKYLFRKEGQNVTLSCEQNLNHDAMYWYRQDPGQGLRLIYYSQIVNDFQKGDIAEGYSVSREKKESFPLTVTSAQKNPTAFYLCASSLQGDRTDTQYFGPGTRLTVL.

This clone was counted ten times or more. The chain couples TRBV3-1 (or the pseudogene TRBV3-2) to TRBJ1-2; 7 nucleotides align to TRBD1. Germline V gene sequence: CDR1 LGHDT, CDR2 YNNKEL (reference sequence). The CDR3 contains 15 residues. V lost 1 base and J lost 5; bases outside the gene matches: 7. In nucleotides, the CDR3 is TGTGCCAGCAGCCAAGGATGGGACAGACCGTATGGCTACACCTTC. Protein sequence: CASSQGWDRPYGYTF.

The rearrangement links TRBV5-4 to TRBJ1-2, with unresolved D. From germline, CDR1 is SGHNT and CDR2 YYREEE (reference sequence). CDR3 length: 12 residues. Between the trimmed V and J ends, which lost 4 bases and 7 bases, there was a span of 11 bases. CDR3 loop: CASSRPETGYTF. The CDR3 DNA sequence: TGTGCCAGCAGCCGACCAGAGACTGGCTACACCTTC. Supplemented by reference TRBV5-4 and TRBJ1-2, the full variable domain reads ETGVTQSPTHLIKTRGQQVTLRCSSQSGHNTVSWYQQALGQGPQFIFQYYREEENGRGNFPPRFSGLQFPNYSSELNVNALELDDSALYLCASSRPETGYTFGSGTRLTVV.

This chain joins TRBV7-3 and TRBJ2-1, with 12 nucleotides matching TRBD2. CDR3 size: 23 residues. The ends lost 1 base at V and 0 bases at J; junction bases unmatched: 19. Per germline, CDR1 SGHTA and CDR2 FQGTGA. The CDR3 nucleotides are TGTGCCAGCAGCTTAAATCAGGCACCCCGGACTAGCGGGGATCGCAGCTCCTACAATGAGCAGTTCTTC. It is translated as CASSLNQAPRTSGDRSSYNEQFF.

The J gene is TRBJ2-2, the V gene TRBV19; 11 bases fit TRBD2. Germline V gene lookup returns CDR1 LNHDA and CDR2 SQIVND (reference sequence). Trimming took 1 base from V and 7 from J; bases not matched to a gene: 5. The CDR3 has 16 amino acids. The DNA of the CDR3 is TGTGCCAGTAGTATAGTAGGGGGGACTAGCGGCGGGGAGCTGTTTTTT. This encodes CASSIVGGTSGGELFF.

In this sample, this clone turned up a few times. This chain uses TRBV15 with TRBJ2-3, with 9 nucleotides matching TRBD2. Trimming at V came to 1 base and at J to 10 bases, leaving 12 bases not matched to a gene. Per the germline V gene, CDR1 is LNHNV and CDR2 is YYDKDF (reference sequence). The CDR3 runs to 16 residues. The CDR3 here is CATSRGVAGGHSSQYF. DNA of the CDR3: TGTGCCACCAGCAGAGGTGTGGCGGGGGGGCATAGTTCGCAGTATTTT.

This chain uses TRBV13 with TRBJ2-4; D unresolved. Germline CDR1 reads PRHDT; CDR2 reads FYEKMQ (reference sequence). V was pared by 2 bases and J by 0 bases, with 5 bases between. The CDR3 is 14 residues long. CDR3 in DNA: TGTGCCAGCAGCTTACGTACAGCCAAAAACATTCAGTACTTC. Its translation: CASSLRTAKNIQYF.

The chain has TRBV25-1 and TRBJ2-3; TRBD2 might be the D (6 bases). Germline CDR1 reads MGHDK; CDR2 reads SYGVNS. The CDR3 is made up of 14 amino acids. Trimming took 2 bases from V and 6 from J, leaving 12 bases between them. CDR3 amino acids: CASSEGGPSDTQYF. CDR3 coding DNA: TGTGCCAGCAGTGAAGGAGGGCCGTCGGATACGCAGTATTTT.

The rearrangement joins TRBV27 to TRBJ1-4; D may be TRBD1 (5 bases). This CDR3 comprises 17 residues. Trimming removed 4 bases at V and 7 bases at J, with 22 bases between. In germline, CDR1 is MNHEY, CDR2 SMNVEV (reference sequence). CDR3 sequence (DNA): TGTGCCAGCAGTTCGTTAAAGGGGACGGAACGAGGTGAAAAACTGTTTTTT. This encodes CASSSLKGTERGEKLFF.

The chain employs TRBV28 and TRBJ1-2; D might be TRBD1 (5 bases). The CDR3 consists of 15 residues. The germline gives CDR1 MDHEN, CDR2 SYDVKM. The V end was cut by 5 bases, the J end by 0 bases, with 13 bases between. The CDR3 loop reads CASSKGSRTNYGYTF. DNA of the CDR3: TGTGCCAGCAGTAAGGGGTCCCGTACTAACTATGGCTACACCTTC.

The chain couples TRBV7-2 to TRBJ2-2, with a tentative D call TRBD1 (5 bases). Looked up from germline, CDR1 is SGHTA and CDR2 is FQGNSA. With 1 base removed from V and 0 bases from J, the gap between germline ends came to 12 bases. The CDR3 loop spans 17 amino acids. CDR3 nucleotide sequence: TGTGCCAGCAGCTTAGGGTGGGGCCGATCGAACACCGGGGAGCTGTTTTTT. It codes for CASSLGWGRSNTGELFF.

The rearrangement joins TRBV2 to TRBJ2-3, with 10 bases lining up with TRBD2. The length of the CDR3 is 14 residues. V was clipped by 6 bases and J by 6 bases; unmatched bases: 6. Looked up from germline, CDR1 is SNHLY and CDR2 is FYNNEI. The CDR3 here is CASRKRGGRDTQYF. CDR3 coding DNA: TGTGCCAGCAGAAAGCGGGGGGGCCGCGATACGCAGTATTTT.